These 21 T cell receptor beta chains share one sample of origin, sequenced in a study of CD8 T cells in ankylosing spondylitis. Study findings and constraints: Characteristic, it appeared, of ankylosing spondylitis blood was a TCR beta motif of about eight highly homologous variants.

TCRdb reanalysed the 5' RACE reads using MiXCR and keeps one entry per CDR3 protein. The table lists fewer than 550,000 distinct CDR3 sequences, roughly 5.2% of them singletons. Their antigens are not known. Input material: blood, either unsorted or a sorted T cell fraction (not recorded which). These receptors all come from a male donor with ankylosing spondylitis.

This clonotype was recorded many times. This chain connects TRBV4-3 to TRBJ2-2; TRBD1 aligns across 9 bases. The CDR3 has 17 residues. The junction had 12 bases not matched to a gene; V was cut back by 4 bases and J by 6 bases. Germline CDR1 LGHNA, CDR2 YSLEER. The CDR3 bases are TGCGCCAGCAGCCTCTCCATTGGACAGGGGATCTCCGGGGAGCTGTTTTTT. Protein sequence: CASSLSIGQGISGELFF.

In its sample, this clonotype was seen many times. The junction departs from the called germline gene at one end, perhaps through a read error. The gene calls are TRBV20-1 and TRBJ2-5; D is tentatively TRBD1 or TRBD2 (5 bases each). The germline CDR1 and CDR2 sequences are DFQATT and SNEGSKA (reference sequence). The CDR3 is made up of 11 amino acids. As DNA, the CDR3 is TGCAGTGCTGCCCAGGGACCCAGAAATGACTTC. It codes for CSAAQGPRNDF.

The sample holds many counts of this clonotype. The V and J genes are TRBV9 and TRBJ1-2; D possibly corresponds to TRBD1 (5 bases). The V end lost 2 bases, the J end lost 1 base, and 9 bases lay between the germline ends. This CDR3 spans 14 amino acids. CDR1 is SGDLS, CDR2 YYNGEE, per germline. CDR3 region: CASSVSGFNYGYTF. In DNA, the CDR3 is TGTGCCAGCAGCGTCTCAGGGTTTAACTATGGCTACACCTTC. Drawing the rest from reference TRBV9 and TRBJ1-2, the complete variable domain is DSGVTQTPKHLITATGQRVTLRCSPRSGDLSVYWYQQSLDQGLQFLIQYYNGEERAKGNILERFSAQQFPDLHSELNLSSLELGDSALYFCASSVSGFNYGYTFGSGTRLTVV.

This clonotype was observed many times. CDR3 in DNA: TGTGCCAGCAGTGACAGGGTTAGCAATCAGCCCCAGCATTTT. Translating gives CASSDRVSNQPQHF. This chain joins TRBV6-1 and TRBJ1-5; D possibly corresponds to TRBD1 (5 bases). In germline, CDR1 is MNHNS, CDR2 SASEGT. This CDR3 has 14 residues. V was pared by 3 bases and J by 0 bases, with 6 bases between.

In this sample, this clonotype turned up many times. The CDR3 loop reads CASSLRRRQETQYF. The CDR3 nucleotides are TGTGCCAGCAGCCTTCGGCGGAGACAAGAGACCCAGTACTTC. The chain has TRBV12-3 or TRBV12-4 and TRBJ2-5; D remains ambiguous. V lost 6 bases, J lost 2 bases, and 13 bases lay in between. The length of the CDR3 is 14 residues.

In its sample, this clonotype was seen a few times. The chain carries TRBV20-1 and TRBJ2-1; no definite D call. Trimming stripped 0 bases from V and 2 bases from J, with 11 bases between. The CDR3 covers 15 residues. Germline CDR1 DFQATT, CDR2 SNEGSKA (reference sequence). DNA for the CDR3: TGCAGTGCTAGAGATTTAAGGGTCCCCTACAATGAGCAGTTCTTC. Translating gives CSARDLRVPYNEQFF.

This clonotype has ten or more counts. CDR3 bases: TGTGCCAGCAGCTCACAGGGGGTCACTGAAGCTTTCTTT. This translates into CASSSQGVTEAFF. The V call is TRBV7-9, the J call TRBJ1-1, with TRBD1 matching over 8 bases. V lost 4 bases and J lost 4; bases outside the gene matches: 2. This CDR3 region has 13 residues. Germline V gene data show CDR1 as SEHNR and CDR2 as FQNEAQ (reference sequence).

The V and J genes are TRBV7-9 and TRBJ2-6; TRBD1 matches at 9 bases. The CDR3 spans 16 residues. The V gene end was trimmed by 5 bases and the J gene end by 13 bases; junction bases not matched to a gene: 15. The germline V gene encodes CDR1 SEHNR and CDR2 FQNEAQ (reference sequence). The CDR3 bases are TGTGCCAGCAGCAGACAGACAGGGGGGAACCTGGGGGTCCTGACTTTC. Translation: CASSRQTGGNLGVLTF.

This clonotype was recorded a few times. This chain joins TRBV6-2 or TRBV6-3 and TRBJ2-1; 12 bases agree with TRBD2. This CDR3 is built from 15 residues. Germline CDR1 MNHEY, CDR2 SVGEGT. J gave up 6 bases and V 4 bases, and 4 bases lay outside the gene matches. As DNA, the CDR3 is TGTGCCAGCAGTTGCGCTAGCGGGAGGGCCAATGAGCAGTTCTTC. Its translation: CASSCASGRANEQFF.

This clonotype has ten or more counts. The chain employs TRBV5-1 and TRBJ2-3; TRBD2 is a possible D gene (6 bases). V lost 0 bases and J lost 3, with 11 bases in between. CDR1 and CDR2 from the germline V gene are SGHRS and YFSETQ. This CDR3 has 15 amino acids. Here the CDR3 DNA reads TGCGCCAGCAGCTTGGCGGGGAGGAGAACAGATACGCAGTATTTT. Residues: CASSLAGRRTDTQYF.

This chain links TRBV29-1 with TRBJ2-5, with D tentatively TRBD2 (5 bases). The CDR3 is made up of 16 amino acids. Germline-derived CDR1 and CDR2 are SQVTM and ANQGSEA. V gave up 2 bases and J gave up 2 bases, with 18 bases separating them. CDR3 DNA: TGCAGCGTTGAATGGACTCTCACGGCCGTTCAAGAGACCCAGTACTTC. Translated: CSVEWTLTAVQETQYF.

This clonotype was observed at least ten times. This sequence joins TRBV12-3 or TRBV12-4 and TRBJ2-1; 10 bases match TRBD1. This CDR3 comprises 11 residues. Germline trimming cut 5 bases from V and 16 bases from J; bases unmatched to any gene: 5. The CDR3 region is CASSRGTGVFF. CDR3 DNA sequence: TGTGCCAGCAGTAGAGGGACAGGGGTTTTCTTC.

This clonotype was counted at least ten times. The chain combines TRBV24-1 with TRBJ1-1; 12 positions agree with TRBD1. Germline loops: CDR1 KGHDR, CDR2 SFDVKD. The CDR3 is 17 amino acids. After removal of 3 bases from V and 4 bases from J, the junction contained 8 bases not matched to a gene. CDR3 residues: CATSDPPGQGATTEAFF. CDR3 nucleotides: TGTGCCACCAGTGATCCCCCGGGACAGGGGGCGACCACTGAAGCTTTCTTT.

The chain couples TRBV6-1 to TRBJ1-1; the D gene is possibly TRBD1 (5 bases). Trimming left V 8 bases short and J 5 bases short, with 15 bases between. The CDR3 has 13 residues. Germline V lookup: CDR1 MNHNS, CDR2 SASEGT. The CDR3 loop reads CASSSWGGTEAFF. CDR3 in DNA: TGTGCCAGCTCCTCGTGGGGGGGGACTGAAGCTTTCTTT.

This clonotype was picked up many times. This chain uses TRBV5-6 with TRBJ1-2, with 9 bases aligning to TRBD1. The CDR3 spans 14 residues. J was trimmed by 4 bases and V by 3 bases; bases with no gene match: 4. Germline loops: CDR1 SGHDT, CDR2 YYEEEE. CDR3 region: CASSWGTGIYGYTF. The CDR3 DNA reads as TGTGCCAGCAGCTGGGGGACAGGGATCTATGGCTACACCTTC.

This clonotype appeared many times. The rearrangement joins TRBV28 to TRBJ2-5, with 8 bases lining up with TRBD1. The CDR3 has 16 residues. Unmatched junction bases numbered 6, after V lost 0 bases and J lost 3 bases. Germline V CDR1 and CDR2: MDHEN, SYDVKM. The CDR3 region is CASSLWAGGEEETQYF. The CDR3 nucleotides read TGTGCCAGCAGTTTATGGGCAGGGGGCGAGGAAGAGACCCAGTACTTC.

The table lists this clonotype with many counts. The chain links TRBV20-1 to TRBJ2-5; D unclear. Germline CDR1 reads DFQATT; CDR2 reads SNEGSKA (reference sequence). The CDR3 loop spans 12 amino acids. Trimming stripped 0 bases from V and 5 bases from J, with 7 bases between. The CDR3 DNA is TGCAGTGCTAGAGATGCGATGGAGACCCAGTACTTC. It codes for CSARDAMETQYF.

This clonotype was picked up many times. The chain has TRBV12-3 or TRBV12-4 and TRBJ2-3; 7 nucleotides agree with TRBD1. The CDR3 has 15 amino acids. With 7 bases clipped from V and 3 bases from J, the junction kept 10 bases outside the gene matches. This CDR3 is CASTIRGSITDTQYF. Here the CDR3 DNA reads TGTGCCAGCACCATCAGGGGGTCAATAACAGATACGCAGTATTTT.

This clonotype was detected a few times. The chain couples TRBV20-1 to TRBJ2-7, with TRBD1 as a possible D gene (6 bases). In germline, CDR1 is DFQATT, CDR2 SNEGSKA (reference sequence). V gave up 6 bases and J gave up 2 bases, with 14 bases separating them. The CDR3 is made up of 13 amino acids. The DNA of the CDR3 is TGCAGTGCCCAAGGGACATCGACCTACGAGCAGTACTTC. Translating gives CSAQGTSTYEQYF.

This clonotype was observed at least ten times. The gene calls are TRBV12-3 or TRBV12-4 and TRBJ1-5, with unresolved D. This CDR3 contains 16 residues. V lost 5 bases and J lost 6, with 20 bases in between. In nucleotides, the CDR3 is TGTGCCAGCAGTCTCTCCTCGGGGATAGCAGGTCAGCCCCAGCATTTT. It is translated as CASSLSSGIAGQPQHF.

This clonotype was detected a few times. The rearrangement links TRBV6-2 or TRBV6-3 to TRBJ1-1; D not resolved. The CDR3 totals 14 residues. The germline V gene has CDR1 MNHEY and CDR2 SVGEGT. V was trimmed by 2 bases and J by 0 bases, leaving 7 bases between them. The DNA for the CDR3 is TGTGCCAGCAGTTACGGCAGGATGAACACTGAAGCTTTCTTT. It codes for CASSYGRMNTEAFF.